This T cell receptor beta chain is drawn from a study of T cell responses to AZD1222 COVID-19 vaccine. Note on this clone: Its antigen is not identified.

Study-wide results and caveats: Seropositive at baseline were only a handful of AZD1222 recipients.

Using immunoSEQ multiplex PCR, the repertoire was profiled, and TCRdb retains in-frame clones only, with some absent. The sample lists about 200,000 clones, approximately 93% occurring once. The sample here was peripheral blood, taken 28 days after the second AZD1222 dose. The sequence came from an adult who received the AZD1222 COVID-19 vaccine.

CDR3 nucleotides: TGCAGCGTTTCGACGGACTCTGGGGCCAACGTCCTGACTTTC. It translates to CSVSTDSGANVLTF. The chain has TRBV29-1 and TRBJ2-6; D ambiguous. The germline CDR1 and CDR2 sequences are SQVTM and ANQGSEA. Trimming removed 5 bases at V and 0 bases at J, with 8 bases between. The CDR3 spans 14 residues.